This section outlines one TCR beta chain sequence together with its context. Per the authors' pipeline: Amplification from reference gene primers served as the basis for estimated nucleated cell counts. Some clones are missing from TCRdb's copy, which holds only in-frame ones; the method was immunoSEQ multiplex PCR. V and J calls and clone size are as listed in that table; D and trimming were resolved from the DNA. This sample has some 300,000 clones, with about 90% found just once. CDR3 length equals 15 residues. Germline assignment: CDR1 KGHSH and CDR2 LQKENI. V dropped 2 bases and J dropped 8; count of bases not matched to a gene: 2. These data are taken from a study of blood T cell repertoires in COVID-19.

The sequence was obtained from a woman between 50 and 59 years old who had been exposed to COVID-19. The V call is TRBV18, the J call TRBJ1-6; 11 bases map to TRBD1. Sequenced material: PBMCs or T cells enriched from blood (not recorded which). The CDR3 bases are TGTGCCAGCTCACCATTGGGACAGGGGGATTCACCCCTCCACTTT. Its translation: CASSPLGQGDSPLHF. Combining the CDR3 with reference TRBV18 and TRBJ1-6 gives the whole variable domain NAGVMQNPRHLVRRRGQEARLRCSPMKGHSHVYWYRQLPEEGLKFMVYLQKENIIDESGMPKERFSAEFPKEGPSILRIQQVVRGDSAAYFCASSPLGQGDSPLHFGNGTRLTVT.